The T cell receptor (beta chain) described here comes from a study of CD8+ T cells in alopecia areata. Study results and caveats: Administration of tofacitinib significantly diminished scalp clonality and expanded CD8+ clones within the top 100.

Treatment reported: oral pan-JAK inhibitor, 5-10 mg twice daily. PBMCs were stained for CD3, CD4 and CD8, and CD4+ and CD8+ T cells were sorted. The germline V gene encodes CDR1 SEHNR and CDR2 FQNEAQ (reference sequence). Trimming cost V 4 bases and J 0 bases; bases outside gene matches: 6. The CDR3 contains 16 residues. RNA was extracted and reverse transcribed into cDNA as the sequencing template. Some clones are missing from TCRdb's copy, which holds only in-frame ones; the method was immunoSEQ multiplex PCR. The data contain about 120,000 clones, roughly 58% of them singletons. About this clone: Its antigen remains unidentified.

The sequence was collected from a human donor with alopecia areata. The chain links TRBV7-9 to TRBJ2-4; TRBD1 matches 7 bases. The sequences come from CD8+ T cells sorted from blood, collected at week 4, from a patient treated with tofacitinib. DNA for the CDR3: TGTGCCAGCAGCTCTGACAGGGAACTAGCCAAAAACATTCAGTACTTC. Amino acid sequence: CASSSDRELAKNIQYF.